Listed below are T cell receptor beta chains from one sample, sequenced in a study of T cell repertoires in cytomegalovirus infection. Their antigens are not known. TCRdb redid the calling of the reads with MiXCR, one entry per CDR3 protein. Of approximately 600,000 distinct CDR3 sequences listed, 35% to 50% are singletons. Sequenced here: cultured PBMCs, sampled from culture after CMV antigen stimulation. The receptors derive from a human donor in good health (CMV status not recorded). Some clones in this sample may be carry-over from other donors' samples. Both conserved end residues are part of each CDR3. Each record gives: clone size, J gene, V gene, D gene, CDR3 DNA, CDR3 protein. A D gene is named only where the DNA matches it firmly. Expanded clones get a size class; other rows say once, few or many, or leave the size out.

>few|TRBJ2-7|TRBV28|TRBD2
TGTGCCAGCAGTTTAAGGGTAGCGGGGGCCCCCGTCCTTTACGAGCAGTACTTC
CASSLRVAGAPVLYEQYF
>-|TRBJ2-5|TRBV4-3|-
TGCGCCAGCAGCCAAGAATGGGGGGATGGAGAGACCCAGTACTTC
CASSQEWGDGETQYF
>-|TRBJ1-2|TRBV11-2|-
TGTGCCAGCAGCCCACTCAGGGCGGGCTATGGCTACACCTTC
CASSPLRAGYGYTF
>many|TRBJ2-7|TRBV7-2|-
TGTGCCAGCAGCTTAGGGAGAGGGACCACCTACGAGCAGTACTTC
CASSLGRGTTYEQYF
>few|TRBJ1-1|TRBV7-2|-
TGTGCCAGCAGCTTACGTTTGAGGTTGGCCACTGAAGCTTTCTTT
CASSLRLRLATEAFF
>-|TRBJ1-1|TRBV11-2|-
TGTGCCAGCAGCTACGTAATGAACACTGAAGCTTTCTTT
CASSYVMNTEAFF
>few|TRBJ1-4|TRBV4-1|-
TGCGCCAGCAGAAAGCTCCGGGAGGGAGCAACTAATGAAAAACTGTTTTTT
CASRKLREGATNEKLFF
>few|TRBJ2-4|TRBV7-2|-
TGTGCCAGCAGCCTTGGGGGTATCCAAAACATTCAGTACTTC
CASSLGGIQNIQYF
>-|TRBJ2-7|TRBV20-1|-
TGCAGTGCCACAGAGATGGGGCACCCCTTCTACGAGCAGTACTTC
CSATEMGHPFYEQYF
>-|TRBJ2-5|TRBV6-2/TRBV6-3|-
TGTGCCAGCAGTTACTCGAAGATGGAGGGCCGTGAGACCCAGTACTTC
CASSYSKMEGRETQYF
>-|TRBJ2-3|TRBV5-4|TRBD2
TGTGCCAGCAGCTTGGGAACTAGCGGGAGATCAGATACGCAGTATTTT
CASSLGTSGRSDTQYF
>few|TRBJ1-3|TRBV2|-
TGTGCCAGCCCGGACAGTGGAAACACCATATATTTT
CASPDSGNTIYF
>-|TRBJ2-1|TRBV20-1|-
TGCAGTGCTCATCTCAGCTCCTACAATGAGCAGTTCTTC
CSAHLSSYNEQFF
>few|TRBJ2-5|TRBV12-3/TRBV12-4|TRBD2
TGTGCCAGCACCATGGGGCTAGCGGGAGTCGAGACCCAGTACTTC
CASTMGLAGVETQYF
>few|TRBJ1-1|TRBV4-1|-
TGCGCCAGCAGCCAAGAGCCCGGAGGGTTAAACACTGAAGCTTTCTTT
CASSQEPGGLNTEAFF
>few|TRBJ2-1|TRBV7-2|-
TGTGCCAGCAGCTTAGGCCCCGATAGGACCTACAATGAGCAGTTCTTC
CASSLGPDRTYNEQFF
>-|TRBJ2-7|TRBV18|TRBD1
TGTGCCAGCTCACTACCATTGGGGACAGGGATCTACGAGCAGTACTTC
CASSLPLGTGIYEQYF
>once|TRBJ1-5|TRBV6-5|TRBD1
TGTGCCAGCAGTAGAACAGGGGCATTGGGCAATCAGCCCCAGCATTTT
CASSRTGALGNQPQHF
>-|TRBJ2-3|TRBV5-5|TRBD2
TGTGCCAGCACCAACTTAGCGGGGGCCAACACAGATACGCAGTATTTT
CASTNLAGANTDTQYF
>few|TRBJ1-1|TRBV4-2|-
TGTGCCAGCAGCAAGGGGACCGCCGGTACTGAAGCTTTCTTT
CASSKGTAGTEAFF
>many|TRBJ2-7|TRBV7-2|-
TGTGCCAGCAGCTTAGCGGGGGGGGCCTCCTACGAGCAGTACTTC
CASSLAGGASYEQYF
>-|TRBJ1-1|TRBV5-1|-
TGCGCCAGCAGCTTGGGGCAGGGATTCGCCGAAGCTTTCTTT
CASSLGQGFAEAFF
>-|TRBJ1-5|TRBV20-1|TRBD1
TGCAGTGCTAGTACAGGGGTGAGCAATCAGCCCCAGCATTTT
CSASTGVSNQPQHF
>-|TRBJ2-2|TRBV19|-
TGTGCCAGTAGTTATTACAGGGCGGTCACCGGGGAGCTGTTTTTT
CASSYYRAVTGELFF
>-|TRBJ1-5|TRBV7-2|TRBD1
TGTGCCAGCAGCTTAGGGGCAGGGGGCGGTCAGCCCCAGCATTTT
CASSLGAGGGQPQHF
>-|TRBJ2-5|TRBV2|-
TGTGCCAGCAGTAAGGGACGATGGGAGACCCAGTACTTC
CASSKGRWETQYF
>-|TRBJ2-1|TRBV24-1|TRBD2
TGTGCCACCAGTGAACTAACTAGCGGAGGCTACAATGAGCAGTTCTTC
CATSELTSGGYNEQFF
>many|TRBJ2-5|TRBV19|TRBD2
TGTGCCAGTAGTATCCGACGGACTAGCGGGATGGAGACCCAGTACTTC
CASSIRRTSGMETQYF
>-|TRBJ1-2|TRBV7-9|-
TGTGCCAGCAGCTTGGACAGCCGCAACTATGGCTACACCTTC
CASSLDSRNYGYTF
>-|TRBJ2-5|TRBV7-9|-
TGTGCCAGCAGCCCTACCGACTTCCAGTGTCACTTC
CASSPTDFQCHF
>-|TRBJ2-7|TRBV6-2/TRBV6-3|-
TGTGCCAGCAGTTACTTGGGCGGAACCTCCTACGAGCAGTACTTC
CASSYLGGTSYEQYF
>few|TRBJ1-1|TRBV7-2|-
TGTGCCAGCAGCTACAACGACAGGGAAGCTTTCTTT
CASSYNDREAFF
>-|TRBJ2-5|TRBV6-1|-
TGTGCCAGCGACGGTCCGCCGTACCAAGAGACCCAGTACTTC
CASDGPPYQETQYF
>-|TRBJ2-7|TRBV4-1|-
TGCGCCAGCAGCCAACCCCGGGCTAGCGTCTACGAGCAGTACTTC
CASSQPRASVYEQYF
>many|TRBJ1-1|TRBV7-2|TRBD1
TGTGCCAGCAGCTTAGTGGAGGGACAGGGGTTGAGAGCTTTCTTT
CASSLVEGQGLRAFF
>few|TRBJ2-7|TRBV7-8|-
TGTGCCAGCAGCCCCCCGGGGTGGCAGGGATCGTACGAGCAGTACTTC
CASSPPGWQGSYEQYF
>few|TRBJ2-5|TRBV20-1|-
TGCAGTGCTGGTGGGCCTGGCAGCGAGACCCAGTACTTC
CSAGGPGSETQYF
>few|TRBJ2-2|TRBV6-1|TRBD1
TGTGCCAGCAGTGATGGACAGGGGGGGGCCGGGGAGCTGTTTTTT
CASSDGQGGAGELFF
>few|TRBJ2-7|TRBV12-3/TRBV12-4|-
TGTGCCAGCAGTCCCAGCGGCCTCAGCTCCTACGAGCAGTACTTC
CASSPSGLSSYEQYF
>-|TRBJ1-4|TRBV25-1|-
TGTGCCAGCAACCCGAATGGGGCAACTAATGAAAAACTGTTTTTT
CASNPNGATNEKLFF
>-|TRBJ2-5|TRBV20-1|-
TGCAGTGTATGGTCAATAACCCAGACCCAGTACTTC
CSVWSITQTQYF
>-|TRBJ2-7|TRBV4-3|-
TGCGCCAGCAGCCAAAGTCTATGGGGGGACGAGCAGTACTTC
CASSQSLWGDEQYF
>-|TRBJ2-4|TRBV12-3/TRBV12-4|-
TGTGCCAGCGAGGGCGGCAAAAACATTCAGTACTTC
CASEGGKNIQYF
>-|TRBJ2-1|TRBV4-2|TRBD1
TGTGCCAGCAGCCAAGCCCAGACAGGGGATTTGTTCCATGAGCAGTTCTTC
CASSQAQTGDLFHEQFF
>-|TRBJ2-1|TRBV20-1|TRBD2
TGCAGTGCCACAGTAGCGGGTAGACAGTTCTTC
CSATVAGRQFF
>many|TRBJ2-5|TRBV7-2|TRBD2
TGTGCCAGCAGCTTACGACCCTGGGGACTAGAAAATCCTCAGGAGACCCAGTACTTC
CASSLRPWGLENPQETQYF
>-|TRBJ2-3|TRBV20-1|TRBD2
TGCAGTGCTACCCTAGCGGGGACCACAGATACGCAGTATTTT
CSATLAGTTDTQYF
>few|TRBJ1-3|TRBV12-3/TRBV12-4|-
TGTGCCAGCAGTTTTGGCTCTGGAAACACCATATATTTT
CASSFGSGNTIYF
>-|TRBJ2-1|TRBV7-4|-
TGTGCCAGCAGCCTCAGACGAGCGGGTGACAATGAGCAGTTCTTC
CASSLRRAGDNEQFF
>-|TRBJ1-4|TRBV19|TRBD1
TGTGCCAGTAGTGCCTTGACAGGGTTGAACGAAAAACTGTTTTTT
CASSALTGLNEKLFF
>-|TRBJ2-1|TRBV7-2|TRBD1
TGTGCCAGCAGCTTAGACCCAGGACAGGTAGTTCCCAATGAGCAGTTCTTC
CASSLDPGQVVPNEQFF
>few|TRBJ2-5|TRBV2|TRBD1
TGTGCCAGCAGTGGGGGACAGGGTGAGACCCAGTACTTC
CASSGGQGETQYF
>many|TRBJ2-7|TRBV7-2|-
TGTGCCAGCAGCTTTCGAGACACCTTCTACGAGCAGTACTTC
CASSFRDTFYEQYF
>-|TRBJ1-4|TRBV12-3/TRBV12-4|-
TGTGCCAGCAGTCTCGACGGAACAGCAAGTGAAAAACTGTTTTTT
CASSLDGTASEKLFF
>few|TRBJ2-5|TRBV11-2|-
TGTGCCAGCAGCCCACCGTGGGACAAACAAGAGACCCAGTACTTC
CASSPPWDKQETQYF
>few|TRBJ1-3|TRBV7-6|-
TGTGCCAGCAGCTTAGGGAAAAACTCTGGAAACACCATATATTTT
CASSLGKNSGNTIYF
>few|TRBJ2-6|TRBV6-6|-
TGTGCCAGCACTGACAGCTTCTCTGGGGCCAACGTCCTGACTTTC
CASTDSFSGANVLTF
>-|TRBJ2-3|TRBV11-2|TRBD2
TGTGCCAGCAGTCGAGTGGCGGGGGGGTTAACAGATACGCAGTATTTT
CASSRVAGGLTDTQYF
>few|TRBJ2-1|TRBV20-1|TRBD1
TGCAGTGCTAGAGGACAGGGGGTAGTCGATGAGCAGTTCTTC
CSARGQGVVDEQFF